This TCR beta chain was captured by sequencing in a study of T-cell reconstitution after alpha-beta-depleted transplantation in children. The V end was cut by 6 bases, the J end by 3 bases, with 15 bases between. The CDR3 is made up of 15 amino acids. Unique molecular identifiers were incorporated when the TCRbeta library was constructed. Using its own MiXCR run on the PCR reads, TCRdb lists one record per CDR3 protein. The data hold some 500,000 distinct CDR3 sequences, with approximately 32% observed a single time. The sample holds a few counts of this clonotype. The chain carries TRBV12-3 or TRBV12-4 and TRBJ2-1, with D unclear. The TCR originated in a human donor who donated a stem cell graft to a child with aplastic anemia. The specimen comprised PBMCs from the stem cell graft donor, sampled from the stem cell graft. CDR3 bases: TGTGCCAGCAGCCATCCTCCCCAGAACTACAATGAGCAGTTCTTC. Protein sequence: CASSHPPQNYNEQFF.